Listed here are 12 T cell receptor beta chains from one sample, sequenced in a study of T-cell reconstitution after alpha-beta-depleted transplantation in children. Researchers prepared the TCRbeta library using unique molecular identifiers, the study reports. TCRdb re-derived calls from the PCR reads in MiXCR, one entry per CDR3 protein. This table has just over 950,000 distinct CDR3 sequences, about 29% appearing once. The sample here was PBMCs, mostly from graft donor cells, taken 360 days after TCRalphabeta/CD19-depleted stem cell transplant. The receptors stem from a boy in the first two years of life who had a stem cell transplant for SCID, so the T cells may come from the graft donor.

This sequence joins TRBV28 and TRBJ1-2; TRBD1 is a possible D gene (5 bases). There are 14 residues in the CDR3. V dropped 7 bases and J dropped 5 bases, with 17 bases sitting between them. Germline CDR1 is MDHEN and CDR2 is SYDVKM. CDR3 sequence reads: CASTRSGTAYGYTF. In DNA form, the CDR3 reads TGTGCCAGCACACGGAGTGGGACGGCATATGGCTACACCTTC.

This clonotype has just a few counts. This sequence joins TRBV6-2 or TRBV6-3 and TRBJ2-3; tentatively, D is TRBD1 (6 bases). Germline V gives CDR1 MNHEY, CDR2 SVGEGT. Deletions cut 9 bases from V and 0 bases from J, with 13 bases between. The CDR3 length is 14 residues. For the CDR3, the DNA is TGTGCCAGTCGACAACAGGGAAGCACAGATACGCAGTATTTT. Protein product: CASRQQGSTDTQYF.

The V call is TRBV12-3 or TRBV12-4, the J call TRBJ1-1, with no clear D. Trimming stripped 8 bases from V and 0 bases from J, with 7 bases between. This CDR3 is built from 12 residues. The CDR3 DNA reads as TGTGCCAGCCGGATGATGAACACTGAAGCTTTCTTT. As protein: CASRMMNTEAFF.

The chain employs TRBV18 and TRBJ2-6; possibly TRBD1 for D (5 bases). The CDR3 sequence is 16 residues long. V lost 5 bases and J lost 0, with 11 bases in between. Germline assignment: CDR1 KGHSH and CDR2 LQKENI. CDR3 coding DNA: TGTGCCAGCTCATCCAGACAGTTCTCTGGGGCCAACGTCCTGACTTTC. It is translated as CASSSRQFSGANVLTF.

The chain joins TRBV19 to TRBJ2-2; TRBD2 agrees at 7 bases. CDR1 LNHDA and CDR2 SQIVND come from the germline V gene (reference sequence). Losses at the gene ends were 6 bases for V and 5 bases for J; bases not matched to a gene: 6. The CDR3 loop spans 14 amino acids. The CDR3 here is CASRVGAGTGELFF. CDR3 DNA: TGTGCCAGTAGGGTTGGAGCGGGGACCGGGGAGCTGTTTTTT.

This clonotype was observed a handful of times. V gene TRBV12-3 or TRBV12-4 combines with J gene TRBJ2-3, with D unclear. The CDR3 covers 16 residues. The V end lost 5 bases, the J end lost 5 bases, and 20 bases lay between the germline ends. The CDR3 here is CASSPPRSRAGDTQYF. As DNA, the CDR3 is TGTGCCAGCAGTCCCCCCCGATCTCGGGCTGGAGATACGCAGTATTTT.

The chain couples TRBV7-3 to TRBJ2-3; 9 positions agree with TRBD2. Looked up from germline, CDR1 is SGHTA and CDR2 is FQGTGA. The trim removed 4 bases at V and 1 base at J, leaving 3 bases unmatched. The CDR3 is made up of 15 amino acids. The CDR3 loop reads CASSSSGTRTDTQYF. CDR3 DNA: TGTGCCAGCAGCTCTAGCGGGACCCGCACAGATACGCAGTATTTT.

V and J are TRBV9 and TRBJ2-5; 7 positions match TRBD2. There are 16 residues in the CDR3. CDR1 SGDLS and CDR2 YYNGEE come from the germline V gene. V shed 0 bases, J shed 1 base, and the junction held 6 bases outside the gene matches. The DNA of the CDR3 is TGTGCCAGCAGCGTAGGGAGCGGGGCCGCCCAAGAGACCCAGTACTTC. It codes for CASSVGSGAAQETQYF.

The chain is built from TRBV27 and TRBJ1-5, with D tentatively TRBD1 (6 bases). Trimming cost V 5 bases and J 4 bases, with 15 bases left between them. From germline, CDR1 is MNHEY and CDR2 SMNVEV (reference sequence). CDR3 length: 15 residues. The CDR3 DNA reads TGTGCCAGCAGTCCCACACAGGGTTGGAATCAGCCCCAGCATTTT. Translated, it gives CASSPTQGWNQPQHF.

In its sample, this clonotype was seen a few times. V and J are TRBV7-2 and TRBJ2-7; TRBD1 agrees at 8 bases. This CDR3 contains 15 residues. Losses at the gene ends were 2 bases for V and 5 bases for J; bases not matched to a gene: 8. Germline lookup yields CDR1 SGHTA and CDR2 FQGNSA. In DNA form, the CDR3 reads TGTGCCAGCAGCTTACCAAATCGACAGGGGAACGAGCAGTACTTC. Protein: CASSLPNRQGNEQYF.

This sequence joins TRBV20-1 and TRBJ1-1; D not certain. CDR1 and CDR2 from the germline V gene are DFQATT and SNEGSKA (reference sequence). This CDR3 contains 16 residues. The V gene lost 3 bases and the J gene lost 5 bases, with 22 bases spanning the gap. DNA for the CDR3: TGCAGTGCTAGTATCCCAGGCGTCACGGGTCGGACTGAAGCTTTCTTT. It codes for CSASIPGVTGRTEAFF.

This clonotype came up a few times. The rearrangement links TRBV12-3 or TRBV12-4 to TRBJ2-1; 7 bases line up with TRBD1. The J segment lost 4 bases and the V segment lost 5 bases, leaving 11 bases of the junction unmatched. The CDR3 loop spans 16 amino acids. The CDR3 sequence is CASSPGGDLLYNEQFF. The DNA for the CDR3 is TGTGCCAGCAGTCCAGGGGGAGACTTGTTGTACAATGAGCAGTTCTTC.